A selection of T cell receptor beta chains follows, all from one sample in a study of control samples from healthy donors and cancer patients. Only in-frame clones appear in the TCRdb table, and some are missing; sequencing was by immunoSEQ multiplex PCR. This sample has 100,000 to 150,000 clones, with around 90% found just once. The sample was blood. The source of these receptors is a man in his forties or fifties in good health. Each CDR3 is given with its conserved first and last residue. A D gene is named only where the DNA matches it firmly. Not every row has a clone size; where given, it reads once, few, many or a size class.

.	TRBJ2-6	TRBV11-3	.	CASSPYYGANVLTF	TGTGCCAGCAGCCCGTATTATGGGGCCAACGTCCTGACTTTC
.	TRBJ1-2	TRBV2	.	CASSERAGRPF	TGTGCCAGCAGTGAACGAGCAGGCAGGCCCTTC
TRBD1	TRBJ1-2	TRBV30	.	CAWSTGQGTNYGYTF	TGTGCCTGGAGTACGGGACAGGGGACTAACTATGGCTACACCTTC
.	TRBJ2-1	TRBV4-1	.	CASSQRRSDEQFF	TGCGCCAGCAGCCAACGGCGATCCGATGAGCAGTTCTTC
.	TRBJ2-7	TRBV5-6	.	CASSPGGAREQYF	TGTGCCAGCAGCCCAGGGGGGGCGCGAGAGCAGTACTTC
.	TRBJ1-1	TRBV29-1	.	CSAETVSNTEAFF	TGCAGCGCTGAGACCGTTTCGAACACTGAAGCTTTCTTT
TRBD2	TRBJ2-7	TRBV20-1	.	CSASPTSGEYEQYF	TGCAGTGCTAGTCCGACTAGCGGCGAATACGAGCAGTACTTC
.	TRBJ2-1	TRBV3-1/TRBV3-2	once	CASSHWDRRGEQFF	TGTGCCAGCAGCCACTGGGACCGACGGGGTGAGCAGTTCTTC
TRBD1	TRBJ1-1	TRBV5-1	few	CASKDRDIEAFF	TGCGCCAGCAAAGACAGGGACATTGAAGCTTTCTTT
.	TRBJ1-5	TRBV6-1	.	CASSEASDRLSNQPQHF	TGTGCCAGCAGTGAAGCGAGTGACAGGCTAAGCAATCAGCCCCAGCATTTT
.	TRBJ2-3	TRBV30	.	CAWSFGGATDTQYF	TGTGCCTGGAGTTTCGGCGGGGCCACAGATACGCAGTATTTT
.	TRBJ1-2	TRBV7-2	.	CASSLMGGYTF	TGTGCCAGCAGCTTAATGGGTGGCTACACCTTC
TRBD2	TRBJ2-3	TRBV3-1/TRBV3-2	.	CASSLIAGGLDSFTDTQYF	TGTGCCAGCAGCCTTATAGCGGGGGGGCTAGACTCGTTCACAGATACGCAGTATTTT
.	TRBJ1-4	TRBV9	.	CASSVGTAQNEKLFF	TGTGCCAGCAGCGTCGGGACGGCTCAAAATGAAAAACTGTTTTTT
TRBD2	TRBJ2-3	TRBV7-3	.	CASSLFARTSGTGTDTQYF	TGTGCCAGCAGCTTGTTCGCTCGGACTAGCGGTACAGGCACAGATACGCAGTATTTT
.	TRBJ1-5	TRBV5-4	.	CASSSYGTLQPQHF	TGTGCCAGCAGCTCGTACGGGACGTTACAGCCCCAGCATTTT
.	TRBJ2-3	TRBV2	once	CASPPTVADTQYF	TGTGCCAGCCCACCAACAGTCGCAGATACGCAGTATTTT
TRBD2	TRBJ2-3	TRBV2	once	CASKNRAGGTDTQYF	TGTGCCAGCAAGAACCGAGCGGGGGGCACAGATACGCAGTATTTT
.	TRBJ2-3	TRBV5-4	once	CASSLAGQRADTQYF	TGTGCCAGCAGCTTGGCAGGACAGAGGGCAGATACGCAGTATTTT
.	TRBJ2-7	TRBV3-1/TRBV3-2	.	CASSQQGYEQYF	TGTGCCAGCAGCCAACAGGGTTACGAGCAGTACTTC
TRBD2	TRBJ2-5	TRBV6-1	.	CASSEGGWFVGQETQYF	TGTGCCAGCAGTGAGGGGGGGTGGTTTGTGGGACAAGAGACCCAGTACTTC
.	TRBJ1-6	TRBV2	.	CASVRRTEPLEALHF	TGTGCCAGCGTCCGCCGGACAGAGCCTTTAGAGGCCCTCCACTTT
TRBD1	TRBJ1-2	TRBV5-8	.	CASSLAGGPNYGYTF	TGTGCCAGCAGCCTGGCAGGGGGTCCTAACTATGGCTACACCTTC
.	TRBJ1-1	TRBV15	.	CATSRDGTPPATEAFF	TGTGCCACCAGCAGAGATGGGACACCCCCCGCCACTGAAGCTTTCTTT
.	TRBJ2-1	TRBV7-2	.	CASSLVVGSYNEQFF	TGTGCCAGCAGCTTAGTGGTGGGCTCCTACAATGAGCAGTTCTTC
TRBD1	TRBJ2-1	TRBV11-2	.	CASSSRDRDDNEQFF	TGTGCCAGCAGCTCGAGGGACAGGGACGACAATGAGCAGTTCTTC
TRBD2	TRBJ2-7	TRBV2	.	CASRFRTSTYEQYF	TGTGCCAGCAGATTCAGGACTAGCACGTACGAGCAGTACTTC
.	TRBJ2-1	TRBV12-3/TRBV12-4	.	CASSLAYNEQFF	TGTGCCAGCAGTTTAGCGTATAATGAGCAGTTCTTC
TRBD1	TRBJ2-7	TRBV13	.	CASSSTGTEYEQYF	TGTGCCAGCAGCTCTACCGGGACAGAATACGAGCAGTACTTC
.	TRBJ1-4	TRBV5-6	.	CASSHSGTRNEKLFF	TGTGCCAGCAGCCATTCAGGTACCCGGAATGAAAAACTGTTTTTT
TRBD1	TRBJ1-1	TRBV29-1	.	CSVFSFGQGMNTEAFF	TGCAGCGTTTTCTCATTCGGACAGGGGATGAACACTGAAGCTTTCTTT
TRBD2	TRBJ2-1	TRBV20-1	.	CSAYSGGGQFF	TGCAGTGCATATAGCGGGGGGGGCCAGTTCTTC
.	TRBJ1-3	TRBV3-1/TRBV3-2	.	CASSKTGHPSGNTIYF	TGTGCCAGCAGCAAGACAGGTCACCCCTCTGGAAACACCATATATTTT
.	TRBJ1-3	TRBV6-6	.	CASRIGQGNTIYF	TGTGCCAGCAGGATCGGACAGGGAAACACCATATATTTT
.	TRBJ1-4	TRBV28	.	CASRAAPGDEKLFF	TGTGCCAGCAGGGCCGCTCCGGGGGATGAAAAACTGTTTTTT
TRBD2	TRBJ2-7	TRBV6-1	once	CASSDTSGGIYEQYF	TGTGCCAGCAGTGATACTAGCGGGGGGATCTACGAGCAGTACTTC
.	TRBJ1-1	TRBV12-3/TRBV12-4	.	CASSLGQAEAFF	TGTGCCAGCAGTTTAGGACAGGCTGAAGCTTTCTTT
.	TRBJ1-5	TRBV27	.	CASSLVFGRGNQPQHF	TGTGCCAGCAGTTTAGTTTTCGGGCGGGGCAATCAGCCCCAGCATTTT
.	TRBJ2-6	TRBV5-4	.	CASSLAVSGRHGANVLTF	TGTGCCAGCAGCTTGGCCGTGTCAGGGAGGCATGGGGCCAACGTCCTGACTTTC
TRBD1	TRBJ1-5	TRBV7-9	.	CASSRTGGFNQPQHF	TGTGCCAGCAGCCGCACAGGGGGTTTCAATCAGCCCCAGCATTTT
TRBD2	TRBJ2-3	TRBV10-3	.	CAISSAGSADTQYF	TGTGCCATCAGTTCAGCGGGGAGTGCAGATACGCAGTATTTT
.	TRBJ1-3	TRBV28	.	CASSPPRGIRGNTIYF	TGTGCCAGCAGTCCCCCGAGGGGTATTAGAGGAAACACCATATATTTT
TRBD1	TRBJ2-3	TRBV4-2	.	CASSQVSGQGRADTQYF	TGTGCTAGCAGCCAAGTTTCGGGACAGGGGCGGGCAGATACGCAGTATTTT
.	TRBJ2-4	TRBV5-6	.	CASSFYRENIQYF	TGTGCCAGCAGCTTTTACAGAGAAAACATTCAGTACTTC
.	TRBJ1-1	TRBV18	.	CASSPLARGTEAFF	TGTGCCAGCTCACCACTGGCCAGGGGCACTGAAGCTTTCTTT
.	TRBJ1-2	TRBV29-1	.	CSVGAAWGYGYTF	TGCAGCGTTGGGGCAGCTTGGGGCTATGGCTACACCTTC
.	TRBJ1-1	TRBV10-3	.	CAISGGLNTEAFF	TGTGCCATCAGTGGGGGGCTGAACACTGAAGCTTTCTTT